These 6 T cell receptor beta chains originate from one sample sequenced in a study of T-cell reconstitution after alpha-beta-depleted transplantation in children. The TCRbeta library incorporated unique molecular identifiers. TCRdb recomputed calls from the PCR reads with MiXCR, one row per CDR3 protein. This sample has about a million distinct CDR3 sequences; roughly 29% occur once, and the top ten carry about 28%. The source was PBMCs, mostly from graft donor cells, collected 360 days after TCRalphabeta/CD19-depleted stem cell transplant. Receptors were obtained from a boy under two years old who had a stem cell transplant for SCID, so the T cells may come from the graft donor.

This clonotype was counted once. The chain carries TRBV15 and TRBJ2-2; D is unclear. The V end was cut by 1 base, the J end by 2 bases, with 8 bases between. Germline V gene data show CDR1 as LNHNV and CDR2 as YYDKDF (reference sequence). This CDR3 comprises 15 residues. CDR3 amino acids: CATSRGRFNTGELFF. CDR3 nucleotides: TGTGCCACCAGCAGAGGTCGGTTTAACACCGGGGAGCTGTTTTTT.

This clonotype turned up a few times. The V and J genes are TRBV7-2 and TRBJ1-1, with D possibly matching TRBD1 (6 bases). CDR3 length: 13 residues. The V gene's germline CDR1 is SGHTA and CDR2 FQGNSA. V shed 6 bases and J shed 3 bases, with 11 bases lying between them. CDR3 sequence: CASRRRGDTEAFF. In DNA form, the CDR3 reads TGTGCCAGCAGGCGAAGGGGGGACACTGAAGCTTTCTTT.

This clonotype has a handful of counts. The chain links TRBV7-8 to TRBJ1-3; D is ambiguous. V shed 5 bases and J shed 4 bases, with 18 bases lying between them. Germline CDR1 and CDR2: SGHVS and FQNEAQ. There are 16 residues in the CDR3. The CDR3 coding sequence is TGTGCCAGCAGCACCCAGACCCAACCTAGCGGAAACACCATATATTTT. Its translation is CASSTQTQPSGNTIYF. Complete variable domain (other parts from reference TRBV7-8 and TRBJ1-3): GAGVSQSPRYKVAKRGQDVALRCDPISGHVSLFWYQQALGQGPEFLTYFQNEAQLDKSGLPSDRFFAERPEGSVSTLKIQRTQQEDSAVYLCASSTQTQPSGNTIYFGEGSWLTVV.

The J gene is TRBJ2-5, the V gene TRBV7-2; TRBD1 matches 7 bases. After removal of 5 bases from V and 4 bases from J, the junction contained 4 bases not matched to a gene. Germline CDR1 SGHTA, CDR2 FQGNSA. The CDR3 is made up of 13 amino acids. This chain's CDR3 is CASSGDRLETQYF. As DNA, the CDR3 is TGTGCCAGCAGCGGGGACAGATTAGAGACCCAGTACTTC. Supplemented by reference TRBV7-2 and TRBJ2-5, the full variable domain reads GAGVSQSPSNKVTEKGKDVELRCDPISGHTALYWYRQSLGQGLEFLIYFQGNSAPDKSGLPSDRFSAERTGGSVSTLTIQRTQQEDSAVYLCASSGDRLETQYFGPGTRLLVL.

The CDR3 nucleotides read TGTGCCAGCAGCGACGGACTAGCGGGGGGCCTGAACAATGAGCAGTTCTTC. It yields the protein CASSDGLAGGLNNEQFF. This rearrangement joins TRBV7-8 to TRBJ2-1, with 14 bases lining up with TRBD2. This CDR3 has 17 residues. The V gene end was trimmed by 5 bases and the J gene end by 5 bases; junction bases not matched to a gene: 8. Germline loops: CDR1 SGHVS, CDR2 FQNEAQ. The whole variable domain, remainder taken from reference TRBV7-8 and TRBJ2-1, is GAGVSQSPRYKVAKRGQDVALRCDPISGHVSLFWYQQALGQGPEFLTYFQNEAQLDKSGLPSDRFFAERPEGSVSTLKIQRTQQEDSAVYLCASSDGLAGGLNNEQFFGPGTRLTVL.

The chain has TRBV12-3 or TRBV12-4 and TRBJ2-1; 10 nucleotides align to TRBD2. The CDR3 loop spans 17 amino acids. With 8 bases clipped from V and 7 bases from J, the junction kept 17 bases outside the gene matches. CDR3 protein: CASAHRRAGGPGNEQFF. The CDR3, as DNA: TGTGCCAGCGCTCACCGACGAGCGGGGGGGCCTGGGAATGAGCAGTTCTTC.